A selection of T cell receptor beta chains follows, all from one sample in a study of cytomegalovirus exposure and HLA in healthy donors. Assay: immunoSEQ multiplex PCR; the TCRdb copy retains only in-frame clones and omits some. The top ten clones hold 3.5% to 5% of a sample with 100,000 to 150,000 clones, under 12% of them seen once. The source material was PBMCs. All receptors derive from a woman aged 18-29 years in good health and CMV-seropositive. Both conserved end residues are part of each CDR3. A D gene is named only where the DNA matches it firmly. Only part of the rows carry a size: once, few, many, or a class if the clone is expanded.

D: TRBD1; size: -; V: TRBV29-1; J: TRBJ2-1; CDR3: CSVGQGAGVNEQFF; DNA: TGCAGCGTGGGACAGGGGGCGGGGGTCAATGAGCAGTTCTTC
D: -; size: -; V: TRBV5-6; J: TRBJ2-1; CDR3: CASSLVVSGIEQFF; DNA: TGTGCCAGCAGCTTGGTAGTATCGGGGATCGAGCAGTTCTTC
D: TRBD1; size: -; V: TRBV5-4; J: TRBJ1-2; CDR3: CASSSSGTGGRGINYGYTF; DNA: TGTGCCAGCAGCTCTTCCGGGACAGGGGGCCGGGGGATTAACTATGGCTACACCTTC
D: TRBD2; size: few; V: TRBV7-9; J: TRBJ2-7; CDR3: CASSLGSASGAEQYF; DNA: TGTGCCAGCAGCTTGGGCTCCGCTAGCGGGGCCGAGCAGTACTTC
D: TRBD2; size: few; V: TRBV11-2; J: TRBJ2-1; CDR3: CASRAASGANNEQFF; DNA: TGTGCCAGCAGGGCGGCTAGCGGGGCCAACAATGAGCAGTTCTTC
D: TRBD1; size: -; V: TRBV9; J: TRBJ2-7; CDR3: CASSVGTAYEQYF; DNA: TGTGCCAGCAGCGTCGGGACAGCCTACGAGCAGTACTTC
D: -; size: -; V: TRBV5-1; J: TRBJ2-5; CDR3: CASSLFGGLGETQYF; DNA: TGCGCCAGCAGCTTGTTCGGGGGATTAGGAGAGACCCAGTACTTC
D: TRBD2; size: -; V: TRBV18; J: TRBJ2-7; CDR3: CASSAGTSGFGQYF; DNA: TGTGCCAGCTCAGCCGGGACTAGCGGCTTTGGGCAGTACTTC
D: TRBD1; size: -; V: TRBV28; J: TRBJ1-1; CDR3: CASRGQGWNFF; DNA: TGTGCCTCTAGGGGACAGGGTTGGAATTTCTTT
D: TRBD1; size: -; V: TRBV30; J: TRBJ1-4; CDR3: CAWNIQGSGEKLFF; DNA: TGTGCCTGGAATATACAGGGGTCGGGTGAAAAACTGTTTTTT
D: TRBD2; size: -; V: TRBV28; J: TRBJ2-7; CDR3: CASSPGLAELYEQYF; DNA: TGTGCCAGCAGCCCCGGACTAGCGGAACTCTACGAGCAGTACTTC
D: -; size: few; V: TRBV6-1; J: TRBJ1-1; CDR3: CASSEFPRGRAEAFF; DNA: TGTGCCAGCAGTGAATTCCCCAGGGGACGGGCTGAAGCTTTCTTT
D: TRBD1; size: -; V: TRBV19; J: TRBJ1-5; CDR3: CASSTQGASNQPQHF; DNA: TGTGCCAGTAGTACACAGGGGGCGAGCAATCAGCCCCAGCATTTT
D: -; size: few; V: TRBV2; J: TRBJ1-2; CDR3: CASTGLADYGYTF; DNA: TGTGCCAGCACGGGACTGGCGGACTATGGCTACACCTTC
D: -; size: -; V: TRBV27; J: TRBJ2-7; CDR3: CASSQGTGYYEQYF; DNA: TGTGCCAGCAGTCAGGGTACAGGCTACTACGAGCAGTACTTC
D: -; size: -; V: TRBV7-3; J: TRBJ1-1; CDR3: CASSFSGATEAFF; DNA: TGTGCCAGCAGCTTCTCAGGGGCCACTGAAGCTTTCTTT
D: -; size: -; V: TRBV19; J: TRBJ2-1; CDR3: CATAGTDSYNEQFF; DNA: TGTGCCACCGCCGGGACTGATTCCTACAATGAGCAGTTCTTC
D: TRBD2; size: few; V: TRBV28; J: TRBJ2-7; CDR3: CASSLAGVSYEQYF; DNA: TGTGCCAGCAGTTTAGCGGGAGTTAGCTACGAGCAGTACTTC
D: -; size: few; V: TRBV5-1; J: TRBJ2-5; CDR3: CASSLSGTAYQETQYF; DNA: TGCGCCAGCAGCTTATCCGGGACTGCGTACCAAGAGACCCAGTACTTC
D: TRBD1; size: -; V: TRBV5-4; J: TRBJ1-4; CDR3: CASSGSGTENEKLFF; DNA: TGTGCCAGCAGCGGATCCGGGACAGAGAATGAAAAACTGTTTTTT
D: TRBD2; size: -; V: TRBV5-6; J: TRBJ2-7; CDR3: CASSLGLAGGWVF; DNA: TGTGCCAGCAGCTTGGGGCTAGCGGGAGGATGGGTCTTC
D: -; size: -; V: TRBV6-5; J: TRBJ2-7; CDR3: CASKPDISDSYEQYF; DNA: TGTGCCAGCAAACCGGACATTTCCGACTCCTACGAGCAGTACTTC
D: -; size: -; V: TRBV29-1; J: TRBJ2-7; CDR3: CSVGLSEVEQYF; DNA: TGCAGCGTCGGGTTATCGGAGGTCGAGCAGTACTTC
D: TRBD2; size: few; V: TRBV5-4; J: TRBJ2-1; CDR3: CASSSGSGGDEQFF; DNA: TGTGCCAGCAGTAGCGGGAGTGGCGGTGATGAGCAGTTCTTC
D: TRBD1; size: many; V: TRBV30; J: TRBJ1-1; CDR3: CAWSGGRQGSTEAFF; DNA: TGTGCCTGGAGTGGGGGTAGACAGGGGAGCACTGAAGCTTTCTTT
D: -; size: -; V: TRBV5-1; J: TRBJ2-7; CDR3: CASSFLYEQYF; DNA: TGCGCCAGCAGCTTTCTTTACGAGCAGTACTTC
D: -; size: -; V: TRBV2; J: TRBJ2-1; CDR3: CASRNGGILNEQFF; DNA: TGTGCCAGCAGGAACGGGGGAATCTTAAATGAGCAGTTCTTC
D: -; size: few; V: TRBV11-3; J: TRBJ2-7; CDR3: CASSSFNGYEQYF; DNA: TGTGCCAGCAGCTCCTTTAACGGGTACGAGCAGTACTTC
D: -; size: few; V: TRBV7-2; J: TRBJ2-7; CDR3: CASSTAEKFYEQYF; DNA: TGTGCCAGCAGCACAGCCGAGAAGTTCTACGAGCAGTACTTC
D: -; size: few; V: TRBV2; J: TRBJ1-5; CDR3: CASIRQGGAGQPQHF; DNA: TGTGCCAGCATCCGTCAAGGAGGCGCAGGACAGCCCCAGCATTTT
D: -; size: -; V: TRBV6-5; J: TRBJ2-7; CDR3: CATSKAGGTYEQYF; DNA: TGTGCCACCTCCAAGGCAGGGGGGACCTACGAGCAGTACTTC
D: -; size: few; V: TRBV5-1; J: TRBJ2-1; CDR3: CASKYMSSYNEQFF; DNA: TGCGCCAGCAAATATATGAGCTCCTACAATGAGCAGTTCTTC
D: -; size: -; V: TRBV5-1; J: TRBJ2-2; CDR3: CASSLTTGGTGELFF; DNA: TGCGCCAGCAGCTTGACAACCGGCGGGACCGGGGAGCTGTTTTTT
D: TRBD2; size: -; V: TRBV2; J: TRBJ2-3; CDR3: CATSPGLAEGYTDTQYF; DNA: TGTGCCACGTCACCAGGACTAGCGGAGGGCTACACAGATACGCAGTATTTT
D: -; size: -; V: TRBV19; J: TRBJ1-1; CDR3: CASSIGGGNTEAFF; DNA: TGTGCCAGTAGTATCGGGGGGGGGAACACTGAAGCTTTCTTT
D: -; size: -; V: TRBV28; J: TRBJ1-2; CDR3: CASSFLVGGYTF; DNA: TGTGCCAGCAGTTTCTTGGTCGGGGGCTACACCTTC
D: -; size: -; V: TRBV29-1; J: TRBJ2-2; CDR3: CSVGIIAGSTGELFF; DNA: TGCAGCGTTGGGATTATCGCGGGTTCTACCGGGGAGCTGTTTTTT
D: -; size: -; V: TRBV5-1; J: TRBJ1-1; CDR3: CASSPGRGLNMNTEAFF; DNA: TGCGCCAGCAGCCCAGGTAGGGGCCTGAACATGAACACTGAAGCTTTCTTT
D: -; size: -; V: TRBV5-4; J: TRBJ2-3; CDR3: CASSRSGTDTQYF; DNA: TGTGCCAGCAGTCGAAGCGGCACAGATACGCAGTATTTT
D: -; size: -; V: TRBV13; J: TRBJ2-3; CDR3: CASSATTGTDTQYF; DNA: TGTGCCAGCAGCGCCACCACGGGTACAGATACGCAGTATTTT
D: TRBD1; size: -; V: TRBV7-3; J: TRBJ2-7; CDR3: CASRYRGEQYF; DNA: TGTGCCAGCAGGTACAGGGGAGAGCAGTACTTC
D: -; size: -; V: TRBV7-2; J: TRBJ2-1; CDR3: CASSFSGYNEQFF; DNA: TGTGCCAGCAGCTTCTCAGGATACAATGAGCAGTTCTTC
D: -; size: few; V: TRBV27; J: TRBJ1-1; CDR3: CASSWGGMNTEAFF; DNA: TGTGCCAGCAGTTGGGGCGGGATGAACACTGAAGCTTTCTTT